Presented here are 29 T cell receptor beta chains from one specimen sequenced in a study of regulatory dendritic cells for organ transplantation. Their target antigens are unknown. Sorted subsets were CFSE-labeled and cultured approximately 5 days with allogeneic dendritic cells. This table comes from immunoSEQ multiplex PCR, and its TCRdb copy is limited to in-frame clones, with some not included. The sample gives just under 8,000 clones, about two thirds of which show up once; around 3.8% is in the top ten. Input material: memory CD4+ T cells from blood cultured with dendritic cells. Subset noted: CD45RO+ memory T cells. These receptors came from a human donor in good health.

The CDR3 DNA reads as TGTGCCAGCAGTGACGTGACCCGGAGGAGGAGTGAGCAGTACTTC. Protein sequence: CASSDVTRRRSEQYF. V usage is TRBV2 and J usage is TRBJ2-7, with D maybe TRBD2 (5 bases). This CDR3 has 15 residues. Germline CDR1 reads SNHLY; CDR2 reads FYNNEI. Trimming removed 3 bases from V and 7 bases from J, with 19 bases in between.

Judged by abundance, this clone is large. The chain uses TRBV6-5 and TRBJ1-2; no firm D call. Germline assignment: CDR1 MNHEY and CDR2 SVGAGI. CDR3 length: 12 residues. Trimming took 6 bases from V and 0 from J, leaving 5 bases between them. The CDR3 coding sequence is TGTGCCAGCAGCCCGGCTAACTATGGCTACACCTTC. Protein: CASSPANYGYTF.

The chain links TRBV4-2 to TRBJ2-1; TRBD2 matches at 11 bases. This CDR3 contains 16 residues. The J segment lost 4 bases and the V segment lost 4 bases, leaving 6 bases of the junction unmatched. CDR1 and CDR2 from the germline V gene are LGHNA and YNFKEQ. The CDR3 is CASSPSGGPVYNEQFF. The CDR3 region has the DNA TGTGCCAGCAGCCCTAGCGGGGGGCCGGTTTACAATGAGCAGTTCTTC.

This clone has only one observation. V and J are TRBV14 and TRBJ2-3; 10 nucleotides match TRBD2. The V and J ends lost 4 bases and 3 bases, in that order; junction bases with no gene match: 4. The germline gives CDR1 SGHDN, CDR2 FVKESK. CDR3 length equals 15 residues. The CDR3 loop is CASSPRAGGTDTQYF. CDR3 nucleotide sequence: TGTGCCAGCAGCCCCCGAGCGGGGGGGACAGATACGCAGTATTTT.

The CDR3 region has the DNA TGCGCCAGCAGCCCCTTCGAAGTACTTTCAGGGGCCTATGGCTACACCTTC. Protein product: CASSPFEVLSGAYGYTF. This chain links TRBV5-1 with TRBJ1-2; D is possibly TRBD1 (6 bases). V was clipped by 4 bases and J by 4 bases, with 23 bases between them. Germline CDR1 is SGHRS and CDR2 is YFSETQ. The CDR3 loop spans 17 amino acids.

V gene TRBV6-5 combines with J gene TRBJ2-7; 9 nucleotides align to TRBD1. Germline V CDR1 and CDR2: MNHEY, SVGAGI. The junction had 3 bases not matched to a gene; V was cut back by 6 bases and J by 3 bases. CDR3 length: 13 amino acids. CDR3 loop: CASRGTGRYEQYF. CDR3 nucleotides: TGTGCCAGCAGGGGGACAGGGCGCTACGAGCAGTACTTC.

Concerning this clone itself: The CDR3 does not close with the conserved phenylalanine or tryptophan, likely indicating a read error. It is unclear where the CDR3 begins or ends on the DNA, so no DNA is shown, and the CDR3 is as TCRdb lists it. J is TRBJ2-4 and V is TRBV5-1; TRBD1 is taken as the D call from the table, unchecked against the DNA. Germline-derived CDR1 and CDR2 are SGHRS and YFSETQ. Including both end residues, the CDR3 is 9 amino acids long. The CDR3 loop reads CASSLDGTG.

The chain joins TRBV7-2 to TRBJ1-1; D uncertain. The V end was cut by 1 base, the J end by 4 bases, with 13 bases between. Germline V gives CDR1 SGHTA, CDR2 FQGNSA. This CDR3 is 15 amino acids long. CDR3 residues: CASSLESLPPTEAFF. The CDR3 DNA reads TGTGCCAGCAGCTTAGAAAGTCTACCCCCCACTGAAGCTTTCTTT.

The V gene is TRBV19, the J gene TRBJ1-1; 9 bases match TRBD1. V dropped 7 bases and J dropped 5; count of bases not matched to a gene: 5. This CDR3 is 13 amino acids long. Germline V gene sequence: CDR1 LNHDA, CDR2 SQIVND (reference sequence). CDR3 nucleotide sequence: TGTGCCAGTAAGAACGACAGGGGGACTGAAGCTTTCTTT. As protein: CASKNDRGTEAFF.

This clone was seen a few times. The rearrangement uses TRBV6-5 and TRBJ1-1, with D possibly being TRBD1 (6 bases). Trimming cost V 6 bases and J 2 bases, with 16 bases left between them. The CDR3 extends over 15 amino acids. Germline V lookup: CDR1 MNHEY, CDR2 SVGAGI. In DNA form, the CDR3 reads TGTGCCAGCAGGTCCCAGGGACAAGTTAACACTGAAGCTTTCTTT. It translates to CASRSQGQVNTEAFF.

The V and J genes are TRBV9 and TRBJ2-3, with D possibly matching TRBD2 (7 bases). The CDR3 consists of 14 residues. The ends were cut back, 4 bases at V and 6 bases at J, with 15 bases in the middle. In germline, CDR1 is SGDLS, CDR2 YYNGEE. The CDR3 protein is CASSPRGGSDTQYF. The CDR3, as DNA: TGTGCCAGCAGCCCGAGGGGGGGGTCGGATACGCAGTATTTT. Drawing the rest from reference TRBV9 and TRBJ2-3, the complete variable domain is DSGVTQTPKHLITATGQRVTLRCSPRSGDLSVYWYQQSLDQGLQFLIQYYNGEERAKGNILERFSAQQFPDLHSELNLSSLELGDSALYFCASSPRGGSDTQYFGPGTRLTVL.

The chain recombines TRBV10-3 with TRBJ2-7, with 10 bases fitting TRBD1. J gave up 2 bases and V 4 bases, and 5 bases lay outside the gene matches. Germline CDR1 and CDR2: ENHRY and SYGVKD. This CDR3 is 15 amino acids long. DNA for the CDR3: TGTGCCATCAGTGTAGGTGGGACAGGGGCCTACGAGCAGTACTTC. As protein: CAISVGGTGAYEQYF.

J is TRBJ1-2 and V is TRBV10-3; TRBD1 might be the D (5 bases). The CDR3 extends over 17 amino acids. From germline, CDR1 is ENHRY and CDR2 SYGVKD. Trimming stripped 1 base from V and 2 bases from J, with 17 bases between. This chain's CDR3 is CAISELFPKTENYGYTF. CDR3 coding DNA: TGTGCCATCAGTGAGTTATTCCCCAAGACAGAGAACTATGGCTACACCTTC.

The genes are TRBV7-2 and TRBJ2-5, with 11 bases lining up with TRBD2. With V trimmed by 2 bases and J by 2 bases, 4 bases remained unmatched. Germline V lookup: CDR1 SGHTA, CDR2 FQGNSA. CDR3 length: 16 amino acids. The CDR3 DNA sequence: TGTGCCAGCAGCTTAAGTGCTAGCGGGGGGCAAGAGACCCAGTACTTC. Translated, it gives CASSLSASGGQETQYF.

The chain joins TRBV5-5 to TRBJ2-7, with unresolved D. The CDR3 extends over 15 amino acids. The V gene's germline CDR1 is SGHKS and CDR2 YYEKEE (reference sequence). The V gene lost 2 bases and the J gene lost 0 bases, with 12 bases spanning the gap. The CDR3 region is CASSFDFPSSYEQYF. In DNA, the CDR3 is TGTGCCAGCAGCTTCGACTTCCCCTCCTCCTACGAGCAGTACTTC.

This clone showed up just a few times. At the DNA level, this CDR3 is encoded by other sequences in the same sample as well. The chain combines TRBV11-2 with TRBJ1-3, with 8 bases lining up with TRBD1. Germline V lookup: CDR1 SGHAT, CDR2 FQNNGV. The CDR3 extends over 14 amino acids. Unmatched junction bases numbered 2, after V lost 3 bases and J lost 4 bases. The CDR3 DNA follows: TGTGCCAGCAGCTTTACAGGGGGAGGAAACACCATATATTTT. It codes for CASSFTGGGNTIYF.

The rearrangement uses TRBV4-3 and TRBJ1-1, with a weak D call TRBD1 (6 bases). Per germline, CDR1 LGHNA and CDR2 YSLEER. The germline V and J ends were trimmed by 2 bases and 6 bases, with 10 bases remaining between them. CDR3 length: 13 amino acids. The CDR3: CASSQTPGAEAFF. CDR3 sequence (DNA): TGCGCCAGCAGCCAAACCCCAGGGGCTGAAGCTTTCTTT.

The genes are TRBV27 and TRBJ1-1; TRBD1 might be the D (6 bases). CDR1 and CDR2 from the germline V gene are MNHEY and SMNVEV (reference sequence). The CDR3 extends over 17 amino acids. V was trimmed by 4 bases and J by 5 bases, leaving 23 bases between them. CDR3: CASSSSTRGAQETEAFF. DNA of the CDR3: TGTGCCAGCAGTTCCTCAACGCGGGGGGCTCAGGAAACTGAAGCTTTCTTT.

The rearrangement uses TRBV11-3 and TRBJ2-3, with 14 positions matching TRBD2. Per germline, CDR1 SGHNT and CDR2 YENEEA. This CDR3 comprises 17 residues. V shed 5 bases and J 4 bases; nucleotides not matched to a gene: 8. The CDR3 region is CASSPGTSGGGADTQYF. The CDR3 bases are TGTGCCAGCAGCCCCGGGACTAGCGGGGGAGGGGCAGATACGCAGTATTTT.

The V gene is TRBV11-2, the J gene TRBJ2-1, with TRBD2 matching 8 bases. CDR3 length: 16 amino acids. CDR1 is SGHAT, CDR2 FQNNGV, per germline. The ends lost 6 bases at V and 7 bases at J; junction bases unmatched: 14. The chain's CDR3 is CASRTSFLAGPNEQFF. DNA for the CDR3: TGTGCCAGCAGAACTTCGTTTCTAGCGGGCCCTAATGAGCAGTTCTTC.

The V call is TRBV21-1, the J call TRBJ1-1; the DNA was not used to check the table's D call, TRBD1. TRBV21-1 is marked as a pseudogene. CDR3 size: 14 residues. CDR3 region: CASLPTKDNTEAFF. The DNA of the CDR3 is TGTGCCAGCCTACCGACAAAGGATAACACTGAAGCTTTCTTT.

The table lists this clone with a count of one. This chain joins TRBV19 and TRBJ2-3; TRBD1 agrees at 9 bases. V gave up 6 bases and J gave up 2 bases; unmatched junction bases: 6. The CDR3 loop spans 15 amino acids. From germline, CDR1 is LNHDA and CDR2 SQIVND (reference sequence). The CDR3 here is CASRDRDRATDTQYF. The CDR3 coding sequence is TGTGCCAGTAGGGACCGGGACAGGGCCACAGATACGCAGTATTTT.

This chain connects TRBV25-1 to TRBJ1-4, with no clear D. The CDR3 contains 13 residues. Germline V gene sequence: CDR1 MGHDK, CDR2 SYGVNS. Trimming pared 6 bases from V and 4 bases from J, leaving 9 bases between. The CDR3 bases are TGTGCCAGCAGCGCGAGAGGTAATGAAAAACTGTTTTTT. Translated, it gives CASSARGNEKLFF.

The chain carries TRBV6-5 and TRBJ1-1; possibly TRBD1 for D (5 bases). There are 12 residues in the CDR3. Germline CDR1 reads MNHEY; CDR2 reads SVGAGI. The V end was cut by 5 bases, the J end by 10 bases, with 14 bases between. This CDR3 reads CASSPPHGAAFF. DNA of the CDR3: TGTGCCAGCAGTCCGCCACATGGGGCAGCTTTCTTT.

The gene calls are TRBV5-6 and TRBJ1-2, with D perhaps TRBD1 (6 bases). The V end lost 4 bases, the J end lost 5 bases, and 18 bases lay between the germline ends. Germline V gene sequence: CDR1 SGHDT, CDR2 YYEEEE. The CDR3 is 15 amino acids. CDR3 protein: CASSPQGWGTYGYTF. The CDR3 coding sequence is TGTGCCAGCAGCCCACAGGGTTGGGGAACATATGGCTACACCTTC.

The chain joins TRBV5-5 to TRBJ1-4, with a possible D match to TRBD1 (6 bases). V lost 6 bases to trimming and J lost 4 bases, with 10 bases between them. The CDR3 is 13 residues long. Germline assignment: CDR1 SGHKS and CDR2 YYEKEE (reference sequence). The CDR3 DNA reads as TGTGCCAGCACAGACAGGATTAATGAAAAACTGTTTTTT. Its translation: CASTDRINEKLFF.

The J gene is TRBJ1-5, the V gene TRBV12-5; 7 bases are a match to TRBD1. This CDR3 contains 15 residues. With 6 bases clipped from V and 5 bases from J, the junction kept 10 bases outside the gene matches. Germline assignment: CDR1 LGHNT and CDR2 FRNRAP. The CDR3 coding sequence is TGTGCTAGTGGCCCCAGGGGGGCTCAGGATCAGCCCCAGCATTTT. Translating gives CASGPRGAQDQPQHF.

The chain carries TRBV6-1 and TRBJ2-6; TRBD1 might be the D (6 bases). Trimming removed 4 bases from V and 3 bases from J, with 13 bases in between. The germline gives CDR1 MNHNS, CDR2 SASEGT. This CDR3 has 16 residues. DNA for the CDR3: TGTGCCAGCAGTGCAAAACAGGGTAGTGGGGCCAACGTCCTGACTTTC. The encoded protein is CASSAKQGSGANVLTF.

In its sample, this clone was seen once. The chain has TRBV5-8 and TRBJ2-7; D unresolved. Trimming removed 6 bases at V and 4 bases at J, with 14 bases between. The germline V gene has CDR1 SGHTS and CDR2 YDEGEE. The CDR3 sequence is 13 residues long. CDR3 sequence: CASTPFPRYEQYF. CDR3 in DNA: TGTGCCAGCACCCCATTCCCCAGATACGAGCAGTACTTC.